This is a list of T cell receptor beta chains from one sample in a study of blood T cell repertoires in COVID-19. The table came from immunoSEQ multiplex PCR; TCRdb's copy has only in-frame clones and leaves some out. Here the sample spans about 120,000 clones, 79% being singletons. Sequencing used peripheral blood. Source of these receptors: a man aged 35-49 years with active or convalescent COVID-19. Both conserved end residues are trimmed from each CDR3. Clone size is shown for a subset of rows, as once, few, many or a class of expanded clone.

>TRBJ2-3|TRBV29-1|.
SGARTDTQY
>TRBJ1-5|TRBV6-6|.
ASSRTGVGGIGQPQH
>TRBJ1-1|TRBV10-3|.
AISPNQGAEAF
>TRBJ1-1|TRBV7-6|.
ASSMNTGNTEAF
>TRBJ2-2|TRBV29-1|.
SVQTGTSRSGELF
>TRBJ2-4|TRBV28|.
ASSPRRGAGKNIQY
>TRBJ1-2|TRBV6-5|few
ASSSPDRGRGYT
>TRBJ2-5|TRBV5-6|.
ASSPDSRVTQY
>TRBJ2-1|TRBV13|few
ASSLDQGEQF
>TRBJ1-2|TRBV23-1|few
ASSQAQGVYT
>TRBJ1-6|TRBV12-3/TRBV12-4|.
ASMQFNSPLH
>TRBJ1-2|TRBV11-2|.
ASSLEQAGLYGYT
>TRBJ2-7|TRBV7-2|.
ASSPGGPTYEQY
>TRBJ1-6|TRBV28|.
ASCAGQTPLH
>TRBJ2-3|TRBV16|.
ASSQSTSKDTDTQY
>TRBJ2-3|TRBV28|.
ASSLGQLTDTQY
>TRBJ2-2|TRBV7-6|.
ASSPTGKGGPGTGELF
>TRBJ1-5|TRBV7-6|.
ASSGPPGNSNQPQH
>TRBJ1-2|TRBV19|.
AVGGFGKYGYT
>TRBJ1-1|TRBV6-5|.
ASSYSMAGAVTEAF
>TRBJ2-5|TRBV6-5|.
ASIPAAGATQY
>TRBJ1-4|TRBV4-2|.
ASSHPPWGQEREKLF
>TRBJ2-1|TRBV5-1|once
ASSLEGDYNEQF
>TRBJ1-5|TRBV2|few
ASSVWSRNQPQH
>TRBJ2-1|TRBV3-1/TRBV3-2|.
ASSQEGLAEDPSYNEQF
>TRBJ1-4|TRBV15|.
ATSGGNEGPEKLF
>TRBJ1-1|TRBV7-9|.
ASSLGGGSSTEAF
>TRBJ1-1|TRBV6-5|.
ASSRGEAEAF
>TRBJ1-2|TRBV7-9|.
ASSARDRGLLEGYT
>TRBJ2-2|TRBV10-3|.
AISWMTGNAGELF
>TRBJ1-2|TRBV19|.
ASKKRDGTGDGYT
>TRBJ2-1|TRBV11-3|.
ASRGPGLVYNEQF
>TRBJ1-3|TRBV5-1|.
ASSPGQGNFDTIY
>TRBJ1-2|TRBV18|many
ASSPLRGTYGYT
>TRBJ2-5|TRBV7-9|.
ASSLGRLGGETQY
>TRBJ1-1|TRBV7-2|.
ASSLEGASTEAF
>TRBJ1-6|TRBV27|.
ASSLLQRDYNSPLH
>TRBJ1-6|TRBV6-5|.
ASATPWRADSPLH
>TRBJ1-5|TRBV5-6|.
ASSLGSPNNQPQH
>TRBJ1-1|TRBV24-1|.
ATKDRGRSEAF
>TRBJ1-1|TRBV5-1|.
ASSLSGDTEAF
>TRBJ1-1|TRBV9|.
ASSVGLVGTEAF
>TRBJ2-1|TRBV7-8|once
ASSSPVGSGGDSSYNEQF
>TRBJ1-5|TRBV19|once
ASSTQINQPQH
>TRBJ2-1|TRBV27|.
ASSYREGNEQF